The 2 T cell receptor beta chains below were found in one sample sequenced in a study of blood T cell repertoires in COVID-19. Profiling relied on immunoSEQ multiplex PCR, and the TCRdb table lists in-frame clones only, not all of them. The sample includes around 190,000 clones, about four fifths seen only once; the top ten take 7.8%. Sequencing input: peripheral blood. These TCRs come from a woman aged 60 to 75 with COVID-19, enrolled during active disease.

The chain couples TRBV7-9 to TRBJ2-1; the D gene is possibly TRBD2 (5 bases). CDR3 size: 13 residues. Germline-derived CDR1 and CDR2 are SEHNR and FQNEAQ (reference sequence). Trimming shortened V by 0 bases and J by 10 bases, and 10 bases separated the two germline ends. The CDR3: CASSLAGVREQFF. CDR3 in DNA: TGTGCCAGCAGCTTAGCGGGAGTAAGAGAGCAGTTCTTC.

V is TRBV5-1 and J is TRBJ1-2, with D tentatively TRBD1 (5 bases). The germline V and J ends were trimmed by 3 bases and 2 bases, with 14 bases remaining between them. CDR1 is SGHRS and CDR2 is YFSETQ in the germline V gene. CDR3 length equals 15 residues. CDR3 residues: CASSSEMGLNYGYTF. CDR3 bases: TGCGCCAGCAGCTCTGAAATGGGGCTCAACTATGGCTACACCTTC.